Listed below are T cell receptor beta chains from one sample, sequenced in a study of early T cells in non-severe SARS-CoV-2 infection. MiXCR, applied by TCRdb to the 5' RACE reads, yields one record per CDR3 protein. This table has 60,000 or so distinct CDR3 sequences, more than 9.5% appearing once. Source material: whole blood. These TCRs come from an adult who was a healthcare worker with PCR-confirmed SARS-CoV-2 infection or an uninfected control (not recorded which). Each CDR3 is given with its conserved first and last residue. Each record gives: D gene, clone size, V gene, J gene, CDR3 DNA, CDR3 protein. A D gene is named only where the DNA matches it firmly. Not every row has a clone size; where given, it reads once, few, many or a size class.

D: TRBD2
size: few
V: TRBV14
J: TRBJ2-2
DNA: TGTGCCAGCAGCCGAAGCCGATTTACTAGCGGGGGGTCGAACACCGGGGAGCTGTTTTTT
CDR3: CASSRSRFTSGGSNTGELFF

D: NA
size: many
V: TRBV29-1
J: TRBJ2-7
DNA: TGCAGCGTTGAGACGGCCAGCTACGAGCAGTACTTC
CDR3: CSVETASYEQYF

D: NA
size: medium-sized
V: TRBV28
J: TRBJ2-3
DNA: TGTGCCAGCAGTTTACCGACAGATACGCAGTATTTT
CDR3: CASSLPTDTQYF

D: NA
size: many
V: TRBV6-2/TRBV6-3
J: TRBJ2-1
DNA: TGTGCCAGCAGAAAGATGGGGGGTAATGAGCAGTTCTTC
CDR3: CASRKMGGNEQFF

D: TRBD2
size: few
V: TRBV2
J: TRBJ2-1
DNA: TGTGCCAGCAGGGAAGGACTAGCTTTATCCTCCTACAATGAGCAGTTCTTC
CDR3: CASREGLALSSYNEQFF

D: NA
size: many
V: TRBV5-5
J: TRBJ2-7
DNA: TGTGCCAGCAGCCTCGCAGGAGGGTCGGGCTACGAGCAGTACTTC
CDR3: CASSLAGGSGYEQYF

D: NA
size: NA
V: TRBV12-3/TRBV12-4
J: TRBJ1-4
DNA: TGTGCCAGCAGTTTCGCCGACGGGCCATTGGCTAATGAAAAACTGTTTTTT
CDR3: CASSFADGPLANEKLFF

D: NA
size: few
V: TRBV24-1
J: TRBJ2-1
DNA: TGTGCCACCAGTGATTCCTTACGGGGTTCCTACAATGAGCAGTTCTTC
CDR3: CATSDSLRGSYNEQFF

D: NA
size: few
V: TRBV7-8
J: TRBJ2-1
DNA: TGTGCCAGCAGTCCCCGCCGGGACTTTAACTACTACAATGAGCAGTTCTTC
CDR3: CASSPRRDFNYYNEQFF

D: NA
size: many
V: TRBV7-9
J: TRBJ1-1
DNA: TGTGCCAGCAGCTCTACTGGCACTGAAGCTTTCTTT
CDR3: CASSSTGTEAFF

D: NA
size: few
V: TRBV6-5
J: TRBJ2-2
DNA: TGTGCCAGCAGTTACTCTCCCGCAGGGAGCCGTTCCGGGGAGCTGTTTTTT
CDR3: CASSYSPAGSRSGELFF

D: NA
size: many
V: TRBV7-6
J: TRBJ2-5
DNA: TGTGCCAGCAGCTTAGACCTGGCGGGGACCCAGTACTTC
CDR3: CASSLDLAGTQYF

D: NA
size: many
V: TRBV9
J: TRBJ1-1
DNA: TGTGCCAGCAGCGTAATGGCAGGCCAAGAGAACACTGAAGCTTTCTTT
CDR3: CASSVMAGQENTEAFF

D: NA
size: many
V: TRBV20-1
J: TRBJ1-5
DNA: TGCAGTGCGCGACAGGATAGCAATCAGCCCCAGCATTTT
CDR3: CSARQDSNQPQHF

D: NA
size: many
V: TRBV4-1
J: TRBJ2-3
DNA: TGCGCCAGCAGCCAAGGGGGGGCGGTCGGGGATACGCAGTATTTT
CDR3: CASSQGGAVGDTQYF

D: TRBD1
size: many
V: TRBV12-3/TRBV12-4
J: TRBJ2-6
DNA: TGTGCCAGCCGTCCCGGGACAGGGCCATTCGGGGCCAACGTCCTGACTTTC
CDR3: CASRPGTGPFGANVLTF

D: NA
size: many
V: TRBV3-1
J: TRBJ2-7
DNA: TGTGCCAGCAGCCAAGTGGGGGGCCACGAGCAGTACTTC
CDR3: CASSQVGGHEQYF

D: NA
size: many
V: TRBV12-3/TRBV12-4
J: TRBJ2-2
DNA: TGTGCCAGCAGTTGGGGCGCAAGAAACACCGGGGAGCTGTTTTTT
CDR3: CASSWGARNTGELFF

D: NA
size: NA
V: TRBV30
J: TRBJ2-7
DNA: TGTGCCGGCGATCTGGGGCCTACGGAGCAGTACTTC
CDR3: CAGDLGPTEQYF

D: TRBD2
size: NA
V: TRBV6-6
J: TRBJ2-3
DNA: TGTGCCAGCAGGGGACTAAGCACAGATACGCAGTATTTT
CDR3: CASRGLSTDTQYF

D: TRBD1
size: many
V: TRBV19
J: TRBJ2-1
DNA: TGTGCCAGTAGTAACCCGGGACAGGGGCTCAATGAGCAGTTCTTC
CDR3: CASSNPGQGLNEQFF

D: NA
size: NA
V: TRBV19
J: TRBJ1-4
DNA: TGTGCCAGTAGTATGTTGGTCACTAATGAAAAACTGTTTTTT
CDR3: CASSMLVTNEKLFF

D: NA
size: NA
V: TRBV10-3
J: TRBJ2-5
DNA: TGTGCCTCTTGTGACGTCGGCGAGACCCAGTACTTC
CDR3: CASCDVGETQYF

D: NA
size: NA
V: TRBV5-1
J: TRBJ2-3
DNA: TGCGCCAGCAGCTTGAGACCGATCAGCACAGATACGCAGTATTTT
CDR3: CASSLRPISTDTQYF

D: TRBD1
size: NA
V: TRBV29-1
J: TRBJ2-7
DNA: TGCAGCGTCGCGACAGGGGTCGGCGAGCAGTACTTC
CDR3: CSVATGVGEQYF

D: NA
size: many
V: TRBV10-2
J: TRBJ2-5
DNA: TGCGCCACCGGGTATGGTCAAGAGACCCAGTACTTC
CDR3: CATGYGQETQYF

D: NA
size: few
V: TRBV5-4
J: TRBJ2-3
DNA: TGTGCCAGCAGCCCTGACCAAACACTCACAGATACGCAGTATTTT
CDR3: CASSPDQTLTDTQYF

D: TRBD1
size: many
V: TRBV7-9
J: TRBJ2-1
DNA: TGTGCCAGCAGCTCAGGGAAGGGACAGGGGAGGAATGAGCAGTTCTTC
CDR3: CASSSGKGQGRNEQFF

D: TRBD1
size: NA
V: TRBV5-1
J: TRBJ2-1
DNA: TGCGCCAGCAGCCCACAGGGGGCCCCCTACAATGAGCAGTTCTTC
CDR3: CASSPQGAPYNEQFF

D: NA
size: NA
V: TRBV12-3/TRBV12-4
J: TRBJ2-7
DNA: TGTGCCAGCAGTTCCGGCAGGGGCGACGAGCAGTACTTC
CDR3: CASSSGRGDEQYF

D: NA
size: NA
V: TRBV7-2
J: TRBJ2-3
DNA: TGTGTCAGCAGCTTAGGCGAGCGCGTCACAGATACGCAGTATTTT
CDR3: CVSSLGERVTDTQYF

D: TRBD1
size: many
V: TRBV20-1
J: TRBJ1-2
DNA: TGCAGTGCTCGCCTGACAGGGGGAGATGGCTACACCTTC
CDR3: CSARLTGGDGYTF

D: NA
size: few
V: TRBV4-1
J: TRBJ1-6
DNA: TGCGCCAGCAGCCAAGAGAGGGACCCAGGGGTTTCACCCCTCCACTTT
CDR3: CASSQERDPGVSPLHF

D: NA
size: few
V: TRBV19
J: TRBJ2-1
DNA: TGTGCCAGTAGTATAGACGGGGGAAGGAACAATGAGCAGTTCTTC
CDR3: CASSIDGGRNNEQFF

D: NA
size: few
V: TRBV9
J: TRBJ2-2
DNA: TGTGCCAGCAGCGTAGGAGCGGGCACCGGGGAGCTGTTTTTT
CDR3: CASSVGAGTGELFF

D: NA
size: NA
V: TRBV30
J: TRBJ2-1
DNA: TGTGCCTGGACAGGGGACAATGAGCAGTTCTTC
CDR3: CAWTGDNEQFF

D: NA
size: many
V: TRBV5-1
J: TRBJ1-1
DNA: TGCGCCAGCAGCCGGCAGGTATCGGGAGTAGAAGCTTTCTTT
CDR3: CASSRQVSGVEAFF

D: TRBD1
size: NA
V: TRBV7-9
J: TRBJ1-5
DNA: TGTGCCAGCAGCTTAGGGTACAGGGGGGATCAGCCCCAGCATTTT
CDR3: CASSLGYRGDQPQHF

D: TRBD2
size: many
V: TRBV6-5
J: TRBJ2-2
DNA: TGTGCCAGCAGTTACTCTCGAATAGCGGGGGCTAACACCGGGGAGCTGTTTTTT
CDR3: CASSYSRIAGANTGELFF

D: NA
size: many
V: TRBV3-1
J: TRBJ2-3
DNA: TGTGCCAGCAGCCATGAAGGCACAGATACGCAGTATTTT
CDR3: CASSHEGTDTQYF

D: TRBD1
size: many
V: TRBV12-3/TRBV12-4
J: TRBJ2-3
DNA: TGTGCCAGCAGCACAGGGGTTGATACGCAGTATTTT
CDR3: CASSTGVDTQYF

D: NA
size: many
V: TRBV11-2
J: TRBJ2-1
DNA: TGTGCCAGCAGCTTGAAGACAAGAGTTTACAATGAGCAGTTCTTC
CDR3: CASSLKTRVYNEQFF

D: NA
size: few
V: TRBV29-1
J: TRBJ1-2
DNA: TGCAGCGTTCCAGCACAGCCCTATGGCTACACCTTC
CDR3: CSVPAQPYGYTF

D: NA
size: NA
V: TRBV3-1
J: TRBJ2-2
DNA: TGTGCCAGCAGCCCGGCCCTATCAGGCACCGGGGAGCTGTTTTTT
CDR3: CASSPALSGTGELFF

D: NA
size: many
V: TRBV20-1
J: TRBJ1-2
DNA: TGCAGTGCTAGTGTGGGGGCCTATGGCTACACCTTC
CDR3: CSASVGAYGYTF

D: NA
size: few
V: TRBV9
J: TRBJ2-7
DNA: TGTGCCAGCAGCGTAGGATGGCAGTTACTCTACGAGCAGTACTTC
CDR3: CASSVGWQLLYEQYF

D: NA
size: few
V: TRBV7-8
J: TRBJ2-1
DNA: TGTGCCAGCAGCGACCCCCGGGGCAATAGGGCCAATGAGCAGTTCTTC
CDR3: CASSDPRGNRANEQFF

D: NA
size: NA
V: TRBV9
J: TRBJ1-2
DNA: TGTGCCAGCAGCGTAGATCAGGTCCCCTATGGCTACACCTTC
CDR3: CASSVDQVPYGYTF

D: NA
size: many
V: TRBV27
J: TRBJ2-7
DNA: TGTGCCAGCAGTTTATCAGCCCCCTACGAGCAGTACTTC
CDR3: CASSLSAPYEQYF

D: TRBD1
size: few
V: TRBV24-1
J: TRBJ2-3
DNA: TGTGCCACCAGTGATCCCGGACAGGGACCCACAGATACGCAGTATTTT
CDR3: CATSDPGQGPTDTQYF

D: TRBD1
size: many
V: TRBV11-3
J: TRBJ2-1
DNA: TGTGCCAGCAGCTACCTTAGGACAGGGACTTATGAGCAGTTCTTC
CDR3: CASSYLRTGTYEQFF

D: NA
size: many
V: TRBV18
J: TRBJ2-4
DNA: TGTGCCAGCTCACCAGAACAGGTGACTAACATTCAGTACTTC
CDR3: CASSPEQVTNIQYF

D: NA
size: many
V: TRBV3-1
J: TRBJ1-6
DNA: TGTGCCAGCAGCCAAGTAGGTGGGGGTAATTCACCCCTCCACTTT
CDR3: CASSQVGGGNSPLHF

D: NA
size: many
V: TRBV12-3/TRBV12-4
J: TRBJ2-1
DNA: TGTGCCAGCAGTTCCACCCACAATGAGCAGTTCTTC
CDR3: CASSSTHNEQFF

D: TRBD2
size: few
V: TRBV4-1
J: TRBJ2-5
DNA: TGCGCCAGCAGCCAAGATGAGCGGGGGGGCGAGACCCAGTACTTC
CDR3: CASSQDERGGETQYF

D: TRBD2
size: many
V: TRBV29-1
J: TRBJ2-3
DNA: TGCAGCGGGGGGGGAACAGATACGCAGTATTTT
CDR3: CSGGGTDTQYF

D: TRBD2
size: few
V: TRBV15
J: TRBJ2-1
DNA: TGTGCCACCGGCCGACTAGCGGGAAAGGATGAGCAGTTCTTC
CDR3: CATGRLAGKDEQFF

D: TRBD2
size: many
V: TRBV5-1
J: TRBJ2-5
DNA: TGCGCCAGCAGCTTGGGACTAGCGGGAGCCTCGAGAGAGACCCAGTACTTC
CDR3: CASSLGLAGASRETQYF

D: TRBD2
size: few
V: TRBV30
J: TRBJ2-2
DNA: TGTGCCTGGAGTGTACTAGCGGGAGACACCGGGGAGCTGTTTTTT
CDR3: CAWSVLAGDTGELFF